This T cell receptor beta chain is drawn from a study of T cell repertoires in cytomegalovirus infection. Background on the study: HLA-B-restricted CMV epitopes that are well studied, plus recently identified HLA-C-restricted ones, were used by the study. From public TCR beta signatures came an indication of both CMV infection and matching HLA type.

Findings and limits, study-wide: HLA-C-restricted CMV-specific TCR beta clonotypes were dominant in the ex vivo response. Totalled public TCR beta family frequency picked out people who carried CMV plus the relevant HLA.

The V and J ends lost 8 bases and 11 bases respectively, with 25 bases between them. Germline V gene data show CDR1 as MNHEY and CDR2 as SMNVEV (reference sequence). CDR3 length: 16 residues. MiXCR, run by TCRdb on the reads, gives a single entry per CDR3 protein. Here the sample spans about 920,000 distinct CDR3 sequences, about 33% being singletons. In this sample, this clonotype turned up a few times. The antigen is unknown. The chain employs TRBV27 and TRBJ1-6; D gene uncertain. The TCR comes from a human donor in good health (CMV status not recorded). Some clones in this sample may be carry-over from other donors' samples. The material sequenced was cultured CD8+ T cells from PBMCs, taken from culture after CMV antigen stimulation. The CDR3 sequence: CASGLDLFSPQTPLHF. DNA of the CDR3: TGTGCCAGCGGATTGGACCTCTTCTCCCCGCAGACACCCCTCCACTTT.